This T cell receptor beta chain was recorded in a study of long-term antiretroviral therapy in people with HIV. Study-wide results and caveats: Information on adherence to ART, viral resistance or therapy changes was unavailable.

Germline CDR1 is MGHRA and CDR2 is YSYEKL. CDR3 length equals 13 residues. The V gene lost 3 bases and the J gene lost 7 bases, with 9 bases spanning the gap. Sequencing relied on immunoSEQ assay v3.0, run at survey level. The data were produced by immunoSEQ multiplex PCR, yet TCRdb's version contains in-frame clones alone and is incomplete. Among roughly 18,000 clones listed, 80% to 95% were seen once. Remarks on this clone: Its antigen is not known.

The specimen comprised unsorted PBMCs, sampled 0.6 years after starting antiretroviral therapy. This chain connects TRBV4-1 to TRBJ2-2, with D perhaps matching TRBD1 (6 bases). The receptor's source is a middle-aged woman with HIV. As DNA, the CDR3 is TGCGCCAGCAGCCATACAGGGCTCGGGGAGCTGTTTTTT. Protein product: CASSHTGLGELFF.